This T cell receptor (beta chain) was found in a study of T cell clonotyping in hematopoietic cell transplantation. Study-level results: After transplant, recipient diversity fell while pathologically expanded clonotypes grew through day 180.

Concerning this clone itself: Its antigen remains unknown.

Trimming took 10 bases from V and 0 from J, leaving 10 bases between them. The CDR3 extends over 13 amino acids. The germline V gene encodes CDR1 MNHEY and CDR2 SVGAGI. Profiled with immunoSEQ multiplex PCR; TCRdb holds only in-frame clones, not every one. Among tens of thousands of clones listed, 90% to 97% were seen once. Time point: recipient sample about 28 days before transplant, after cytoreduction. The chain couples TRBV6-5 to TRBJ1-5; D is undetermined. This specimen consisted of peripheral blood mononuclear cells, obtained before stem cell transplant. The sequence came from a woman aged 50 to 60 with acute myeloid leukemia. Some clones in this sample may be carry-over from other donors' samples. CDR3 sequence reads: CATAKNSNQPQHF. CDR3 bases: TGTGCCACCGCAAAAAATAGCAATCAGCCCCAGCATTTT.